The rows below give T cell receptor beta chains drawn from one sample of a study of graft-versus-host responses after intestinal transplantation. Here immunoSEQ multiplex PCR was the method, and the copy in TCRdb shows in-frame clones only, minus some. The table includes about 27,000 clones, approximately 87% detected once. The sample was PBMCs, taken almost 29 days after intestinal transplant. The receptors stem from a human patient who received an intestinal transplant, so some T cells may come from the graft donor. CDR3s include the opening cysteine and the closing phenylalanine or tryptophan. D genes are given only for firm matches. Clone size, where shown, is once, few, many, or a class for clones that have expanded.

TGTGCCAGCAGTGACCTAGCGGGAGGGCCTGACAATGAGCAGTTCTTC CASSDLAGGPDNEQFF TRBV28 - TRBD2 TRBJ2-1
TGTGCCAGCAGCTCAAACCCCCCAGGGAACACTGAAGCTTTCTTT CASSSNPPGNTEAFF TRBV6-6 - - TRBJ1-1
TGTGCCAGCAGTTTAGGGGACGAGCAGTACTTC CASSLGDEQYF TRBV27 - - TRBJ2-7
TGTGCCAGCAGCTTGGCAGGGAACTACGAGCAGTACTTC CASSLAGNYEQYF TRBV5-5 - - TRBJ2-7
TGCGCCAGCAGCCGACTACAGGGCATCGCCTACAATGAGCAGTTCTTC CASSRLQGIAYNEQFF TRBV4-1 - - TRBJ2-1
TGTGCCATCAGTGGGTGGGGTGACCCCGGGGAGCTGTTTTTT CAISGWGDPGELFF TRBV10-3 - - TRBJ2-2
TGTGCCAGCAGCCCAGACGGGGGGACCGGGGAGCTGTTTTTT CASSPDGGTGELFF TRBV9 - TRBD2 TRBJ2-2
TGTGCCAGCAGCGCCGTAAGCTCCTACAATGAGCAGTTCTTC CASSAVSSYNEQFF TRBV27 few - TRBJ2-1
TGTGCCTGGAGTGTACAGGGGATGGATGGCTACACCTTC CAWSVQGMDGYTF TRBV30 - TRBD1 TRBJ1-2
TGTGCCAGCAGTTCCTATTCGGGGCGCGCGAACACTGAAGCTTTCTTT CASSSYSGRANTEAFF TRBV25-1 - - TRBJ1-1
TGTGCCAGCTCCCTAGCGGGGAGTTTCAATGAGCAGTTCTTC CASSLAGSFNEQFF TRBV7-6 - TRBD2 TRBJ2-1
TGTGCCAGCGGGTACAGGGCCGACTATGGCTACACCTTC CASGYRADYGYTF TRBV6-5 - - TRBJ1-2
TGTGCCAGCAGTTATGAGGCAGGAGGCAAAAACATTCAGTACTTC CASSYEAGGKNIQYF TRBV6-5 - - TRBJ2-4
TGCGCCAGCAGCCAAGAAGTCTCCCCGTCTAGCCCTCGGGGCTACAATGAGCAGTTCTTC CASSQEVSPSSPRGYNEQFF TRBV4-1 - - TRBJ2-1
TGTGCCAGTAGTACTCGAGGACAGGGGTATGGCTACACCTTC CASSTRGQGYGYTF TRBV19 - TRBD1 TRBJ1-2
TGCAGCGCCTGCCGGGACATAACCGGGGAGCTGTTTTTT CSACRDITGELFF TRBV29-1 - - TRBJ2-2
TGTGCCAGGCCGTACGGAAACACCATATATTTT CARPYGNTIYF TRBV9 - - TRBJ1-3
TGTGCCAGCAGCCAAGGGACTAGCGGGGGGGCGGAGCAGTTCTTC CASSQGTSGGAEQFF TRBV4-2 - TRBD2 TRBJ2-1
TGCGCCAGCAGCCAATACCCGATTAGCGGGGGGGCGGAGACCCAGTACTTC CASSQYPISGGAETQYF TRBV4-1 - TRBD2 TRBJ2-5
TGTGCCAGCAGCTCGGGACTAGCGGGCTCCACAGATACGCAGTATTTT CASSSGLAGSTDTQYF TRBV7-2 - TRBD2 TRBJ2-3
TGCGCCAGCAGCCCCGGGGGCGGGACCTACAATGAGCAGTTCTTC CASSPGGGTYNEQFF TRBV4-1 - - TRBJ2-1
TGTGCCAGCAGCGTAGAGGGGTTTGGAAACACCATATATTTT CASSVEGFGNTIYF TRBV9 few - TRBJ1-3
TGCAGTGCTAGCAGAGGGGTCGAGCAGTACTTC CSASRGVEQYF TRBV20-1 - - TRBJ2-7
TGCGCCAGCAGACAGGGGGCGCCCTACAATGAGCAGTTCTTC CASRQGAPYNEQFF TRBV10-1 - TRBD1 TRBJ2-1
TGTGCCAGCAGCTTGGCCGCGGGAGAGGTGGGCACAGATACGCAGTATTTT CASSLAAGEVGTDTQYF TRBV5-4 few TRBD2 TRBJ2-3
TGTGCCAGCAGTGAGGCGGGGATAGCCTCCTACGAGCAGTACTTC CASSEAGIASYEQYF TRBV6-1 - - TRBJ2-7
TGTGCCAGCAGCTTGGTAACTAGCGGTGATAGCACAGATACGCAGTATTTT CASSLVTSGDSTDTQYF TRBV5-4 - TRBD2 TRBJ2-3
TGTGCCTGGAGCGCCCGACTAGCGGGGGCGGTCAATGAGCAGTTCTTC CAWSARLAGAVNEQFF TRBV30 - TRBD2 TRBJ2-1
TGTGCCAGCAGCTTAGAGGGGGGCCACCAGGGCTATGGCTACACCTTC CASSLEGGHQGYGYTF TRBV7-9 - - TRBJ1-2
TGTGCCAGCAGCCGGACAGGGAGCTACACCTTC CASSRTGSYTF TRBV7-9 - TRBD1 TRBJ1-2
TGTGCCAGCAGCGCCATGGAGCTAGCGGGGGGAGACTCCTACAATGAGCAGTTCTTC CASSAMELAGGDSYNEQFF TRBV7-3 - TRBD2 TRBJ2-1
TGCGCCAGCAGCCCTACGAGGACAGGGGCGGACGAGCAGTACTTC CASSPTRTGADEQYF TRBV5-1 few TRBD1 TRBJ2-7
TGTGCCAGCTCACAGGGGTTAGACACTGAAGCTTTCTTT CASSQGLDTEAFF TRBV18 - - TRBJ1-1
TGTGCCAGCAGCTTAGTAGCCACAGACGGGTGCGCCTTC CASSLVATDGCAF TRBV11-2 - - TRBJ1-2
TGTGCCAGTAGTCCCCGAGGGGTAAAAAACATTCAGTACTTC CASSPRGVKNIQYF TRBV19 - - TRBJ2-4
TGTGCCAGCAGCTTTAGCGAGAAGGTCTACGAGCAGTACTTC CASSFSEKVYEQYF TRBV11-1 once - TRBJ2-7
TGCAGCGTTTCCGCTAGCGGAGAGACCCAGTACTTC CSVSASGETQYF TRBV29-1 once TRBD2 TRBJ2-5
TGCAGCGTTGGCGGGACTCTCAATGAGCAGTTCTTC CSVGGTLNEQFF TRBV29-1 few - TRBJ2-1
TGTGCCAGCAGTTACTTTCAGACTAGCCCCCATGAGCAGTTCTTC CASSYFQTSPHEQFF TRBV6-5 - TRBD2 TRBJ2-1
TGTGCCATCAGTGTACTAGCGGGGGGGCCCGAGGAGCAGTTCTTC CAISVLAGGPEEQFF TRBV10-3 - TRBD2 TRBJ2-1
TGTGCCAGCAGCCCCAGGACTAGCGGGGGGGACAATGAGCAGTTCTTC CASSPRTSGGDNEQFF TRBV9 - TRBD2 TRBJ2-1
TGTGCCAGCTCCGCGGTCCCCTCCTACGAGCAGTACTTC CASSAVPSYEQYF TRBV7-9 - - TRBJ2-7
TGCGCCAGCAGCTTGGGACAGTACCAAGAGACCCAGTACTTC CASSLGQYQETQYF TRBV5-1 - - TRBJ2-5